The entry that follows covers one T cell receptor beta chain sequence. Which antigen it targets is not known. No base quality information exists; no much larger clone differs at one position. The CDR3 holds 12 amino acids from the cysteine to the phenylalanine. Only the CDR3 DNA is retained, 36 bases long and in frame from the first base. V and J are truncated by 3 bases and 7 bases respectively, leaving an intervening sequence of 10 bases. CDR1 and CDR2, per the germline V gene, are MRHNA and SNTAGT. This entry comes from a study of cytomegalovirus exposure and HLA in healthy donors (dated by TCRdb to about 2017). Background for the entire study: An earlier analysis of about 560 of the donors reported 276 Gb of sequence data and some 110 million unique TCR beta sequences obtained from 150 million to 200 million T cells. HLA typing covered class I and class II loci at four-digit resolution. Using immunosequencing, the study profiled T cell repertoires from 666 subjects and related those repertoires to cytomegalovirus serostatus. An early release covering just under 650 HLA-typed donors comprised around 300 gigabases of sequencing data and approximately 80 million unique TCR sequences. The study aimed to test whether cataloging public T cell receptors could reveal signatures of past pathogen exposure. The later analysis used no new phenotypic data to find candidate immune exposures, relying instead on TCR beta sequences and their occurrence across donors. The study combined high-throughput TCR immunosequencing, statistical association of individual TCRs with disease status, and machine learning to predict cytomegalovirus infection status. Among 300 to 450 genotyped donors of the cohort, an average of 235,054 unique TCR beta nucleotide sequences were sequenced per donor, around 18% of them non-productive. In a later genetic analysis, genome-wide SNP genotypes for about 55% of the roughly 700 donors were used, and that subset was treated as a discovery cohort. An earlier analysis of nearly 600 of the donors applied high-throughput TCR beta sequencing to assess whether each TCR beta V gene segment acted as functional or pseudogenic. Among the roughly 380 genotyped donors, approximately 76% belonged to the genetic ancestry cluster associated with self-reported Caucasian donors. A separate validation cohort of about 110 different subjects was used in addition to the approximately 610-subject first cohort. The number of typed donors differed by locus: 629-630 for A, B, C, DRB1 and DQB1; approximately 530 for DQA1; 606 for DPA1; and about 470 for DPB1. Several DR-DQ haplotypes were treated as single units for association and clustering because of strong linkage in the cohort. All discovery cohort repertoires had been generated on a single sequencing platform. Alongside the repertoire data, information on donor age, sex, ethnicity and CMV serostatus was compiled. In a later analysis, previously published TCR beta repertoires from 600 to 850 donors were re-analyzed and high-resolution HLA genotyping was added so that TCR occurrence patterns could be studied.

The method behind the library was the immunoSEQ multiplex PCR assay. For the multiplex PCR, a mixture combining 60 forward primers for TCR Vbeta segments and 13 reverse primers for TCR Jbeta segments was used. Amplification of the CDR3 region of rearranged TCR beta genes was performed with a multiplex PCR assay on genomic DNA. On the Illumina HiSeq System, the amplified TCR beta libraries were sequenced as 87-base-pair reads. Concerning the study's data processing: A later analysis tallied around 80 million unique TCR beta chains across the 666 repertoires, and some 12 million of those chains were shared by two or more donors. Raw reads were error-corrected and collapsed into unique sequences by a nearest-neighbor algorithm in which closely related sequences were merged to remove PCR and sequencing errors. CDR3 sequences were aligned to IMGT reference sequences to assign V, D and J gene segments. Each retained sequence needed at least a six-nucleotide match to both a V gene segment and a J gene segment. A rearrangement counted as productive if the CDR3 had no stop codons and remained in frame with V and J, and every other rearrangement counted as non-productive. CDR3 was defined by IMGT convention, running from the second conserved V-encoded cysteine to the conserved J-encoded phenylalanine. Sequences without an unambiguous match to a single V gene segment were excluded from the earlier analysis of about 630 of the donors. In an earlier analysis of 500 to 750 of the donors, V segments were called functional above 56.7% productive rearrangements and were called segregating when the between-donor standard deviation exceeded 5%. A statistical classification framework was built to diagnose cytomegalovirus status from the catalog of TCR beta chain sequences. A later analysis assigned V and J genes by comparing TCR nucleotide sequences with IMGT/GENE-DB human TR gene sequences. In a later analysis, CDR3 sequences and most-parsimonious VDJ recombination scenarios were assigned using the TCRdist pipeline. In a later analysis, each TCR beta chain was defined by its CDR3 amino acid sequence together with its V-gene family, and reads without a unique V-gene family were excluded. A later analysis removed 450 to 600 highly shared, low-generation-probability nucleotide sequences to deal with suspected cross-contamination and a sequencing artifact. For each public chain, a later analysis derived a clonal expansion index from normalized ranks of inferred template counts within each repertoire. A later analysis computed generation probabilities with a VDJ recombination model fitted to out-of-frame rearrangements, and checked the results against IGoR. In a later analysis, hypergeometric tests were used to score TCR-TCR, TCR-HLA and TCR-CMV co-occurrence, with a repertoire-size bias correction applied to TCR pairs. To estimate false discovery rates, a later analysis permuted the HLA or CMV assignments 20 times. In a later analysis, co-occurring TCRs were grouped with DBSCAN, and TCRdist sequence similarity was added when clustering was performed within HLA-allele-positive subsets. Repertoires with fewer than 30,000 or more than 120,000 public chains were left out of co-occurrence clustering, as were five repertoires with anomalous nucleotide sharing. Imported from immuneACCESS, the table was reduced by TCRdb to in-frame sequences with V and J called. These copies leave out some clones; in studies compared against another copy, an unresolved V gene accounts for under half, and the cause of the remainder is not known. For V, J and clone size, that table is used; D and trimming come from the DNA. Counted in this sample were around 200,000 clones; 84% of them appeared once. The ten largest account for more than 0.95% of the sample.

Broader findings and caveats from the paper: A further reported finding was that TCR beta sequences accurately predicted the HLA-A and HLA-B alleles for most subjects in the first cohort. Some IMGT-functional V segments, including TRBV6-2 and TRBV6-3, could not be told apart with the 87-base-pair reads, so those segments were excluded. The classifier was reported to diagnose cytomegalovirus status with high specificity and sensitivity in both the original and validation cohorts. Correlated functional status among segregating V segments might be attributable to linkage disequilibrium, but an unknown experimental factor could not be ruled out. Specific HLA alleles were associated with roughly 16,000 TCR beta sequences at a false discovery rate of 0.05 in a later analysis. According to a later analysis, most CMV-associated TCR beta chains appeared to be HLA-restricted, and the HLA associations seemed to be driven largely by CMV exposure. According to the authors, the approach could potentially be generalized to other disease states and immunological phenotypes. The cohort was sequenced for TCR beta chains only, and without alpha or paired-chain data the features that could be detected were limited. According to a later genetic analysis, donors in an Asian-associated ancestry cluster had fewer N-insertions in productive TCRs than the approximately 630-donor mean. Because counts were too low, around 17 rarely observed V segments, including chromosome 9 orphons, were left out of the earlier analysis of some 600 of the donors. An association between a missense DCLRE1C variant and V-gene and J-gene trimming of TCR beta chains was found in a later genetic analysis and replicated in an independent cohort. A few of the identified cytomegalovirus-associated TCR beta chains were confirmed in vitro to be specific for cytomegalovirus antigens. According to a later analysis, TCR association rates differed among HLA loci, with DRB1 alleles showing the most associated TCRs and HLA-C alleles showing the fewest. For the cohort, immune exposure information was limited to CMV serostatus. Most TCR sequences were seen in very few donors, while some public TCRs were found in many individuals. When HLA alleles, especially DR and DQ, strongly co-occurred, TCR associations were difficult to assign to individual alleles. Several of the top co-occurrence clusters appeared to be linked to parvovirus B19, influenza, CMV and Epstein-Barr virus, according to a later analysis. Compared with equally common non-associated chains, HLA-associated TCR beta chains in a later analysis were more clonally expanded and had lower generation probabilities. The study listed 150 to 200 TCR beta chains as associated with cytomegalovirus. Because HLA typing was missing for some donors at each locus, association tests included only the typed subset. Roughly uniform sequencing depth across donors was assumed in presence/absence analyses, although this assumption may not hold. Broadly in line with IMGT annotations, most TCR beta V segments showed up in productive rearrangements about 90% or about 30% of the time in an earlier analysis of approximately 640 of the donors. A cluster of highly shared sequence variants was judged likely to be a technical artifact of the sequencing pipeline.

The cohort was made up of roughly 670 healthy bone marrow donors. At the time of sampling, every cohort member was nominally healthy, though immune exposures that went unrecorded were likely present. The donor was CMV seropositive and was included in the group of almost 300 seropositive cohort members. Each donor provided a peripheral blood sample, and peripheral blood mononuclear cells were used for TCR beta sequencing. Genomic DNA extraction from the blood cell samples was performed with the Qiagen DNeasy Blood Extraction Kit. The V and J genes are TRBV6-4 and TRBJ2-7; the D gene is perhaps TRBD1, on 6 matching bases. Sequences were obtained from PBMCs. The source is a girl aged 2-10 years in good health and CMV-seropositive. The CDR3 reads CASSEQGGEQYF. The DNA sequence is given as TGTGCCAGCAGTGAACAGGGCGGGGAGCAGTACTTC.